These 21 T cell receptor beta chains came from one sample sequenced in a study of cytomegalovirus exposure and HLA in healthy donors. The primer mix had 60 Vbeta and 13 Jbeta primers. Measured with immunoSEQ multiplex PCR; TCRdb has only the in-frame clones, and not every one. The sample lists around 300,000 clones, 70% to 90% seen once, with about 2% in the top ten. What was sequenced was PBMCs. These receptor sequences come from a woman aged 18-29 years in good health and CMV-seronegative.

V and J are TRBV7-9 and TRBJ2-4; D remains unclear. Germline loops: CDR1 SEHNR, CDR2 FQNEAQ (reference sequence). The V end lost 4 bases, the J end lost 0 bases, and 10 bases lay between the germline ends. The CDR3 extends over 15 amino acids. The CDR3 here is CASSSTRIAKNIQYF. CDR3 DNA: TGTGCCAGCAGCTCCACGCGCATAGCCAAAAACATTCAGTACTTC.

The chain carries TRBV6-5 and TRBJ1-2, with 8 bases fitting TRBD1. This CDR3 is built from 14 residues. Germline V gives CDR1 MNHEY, CDR2 SVGAGI. V gave up 5 bases and J gave up 5 bases; unmatched junction bases: 7. CDR3 nucleotide sequence: TGTGCCAGCAGTCGACAGGGGTCCTCTTATGGCTACACCTTC. It codes for CASSRQGSSYGYTF.

The genes are TRBV27 and TRBJ2-5; TRBD2 matches at 14 bases. The V segment lost 5 bases and the J segment 9 bases; nucleotides outside the gene matches: 5. The CDR3 covers 14 residues. The V gene's germline CDR1 is MNHEY and CDR2 SMNVEV (reference sequence). The CDR3 spells CASSGTSGGWAQYF. The CDR3 DNA reads as TGTGCCAGCAGTGGGACTAGCGGGGGCTGGGCCCAGTACTTC.

J is TRBJ2-5 and V is TRBV11-1; the D gene is possibly TRBD1 (5 bases). V lost 5 bases and J lost 4, with 23 bases in between. The CDR3 length is 17 residues. The V gene's germline CDR1 is SGHAT and CDR2 FQDESV (reference sequence). Here the CDR3 DNA reads TGTGCCAGCAGCCCCCCCAGGGTCCTAGGGTCGGGAGAGACCCAGTACTTC. This sequence encodes CASSPPRVLGSGETQYF.

The chain links TRBV2 to TRBJ1-6; D possibly corresponds to TRBD1 (6 bases). Germline CDR1 is SNHLY and CDR2 is FYNNEI. The V gene lost 4 bases and the J gene lost 9 bases, with 16 bases spanning the gap. The CDR3 runs 15 residues. CDR3 nucleotide sequence: TGTGCCAGCAGTGTGAACAGGGATTGGCCTTCACCCCTCCACTTT. This codes for CASSVNRDWPSPLHF.

The chain employs TRBV4-1 and TRBJ2-1, with D perhaps matching TRBD1 (5 bases). Germline lookup yields CDR1 MGHRA and CDR2 YSYEKL. There are 16 residues in the CDR3. V lost 0 bases and J 9 bases, leaving 18 bases between the germline ends. The CDR3 loop is CASSQEVRTPGGEQFF. Here the CDR3 DNA reads TGCGCCAGCAGCCAAGAAGTCCGGACACCTGGTGGTGAGCAGTTCTTC.

This chain joins TRBV9 and TRBJ1-2; no firm D call. CDR1 is SGDLS and CDR2 is YYNGEE in the germline V gene. V was cut by 0 bases and J by 6 bases, with 21 bases left in between. The CDR3 is 17 residues long. CDR3 bases: TGTGCCAGCAGCGTAGACATGTGGGCGGGGTTAAGCGATGGCTACACCTTC. Its translation: CASSVDMWAGLSDGYTF.

The chain couples TRBV2 to TRBJ2-7; D perhaps matches TRBD2 (7 bases). CDR1 is SNHLY and CDR2 is FYNNEI in the germline V gene. The CDR3 totals 15 residues. Trimming cost V 6 bases and J 6 bases, with 21 bases left between them. CDR3 amino acids: CASSLLDGGAVEQYF. DNA of the CDR3: TGTGCCAGCAGCCTTCTGGATGGGGGGGCCGTCGAGCAGTACTTC. The full variable domain, completed using reference TRBV2 and TRBJ2-7, is EPEVTQTPSHQVTQMGQEVILRCVPISNHLYFYWYRQILGQKVEFLVSFYNNEISEKSEIFDDQFSVERPDGSNFTLKIRSTKLEDSAMYFCASSLLDGGAVEQYFGPGTRLTVT.

The chain is built from TRBV18 and TRBJ1-3; no clear D. V lost 0 bases to trimming and J lost 0 bases, with 6 bases between them. The germline V gene encodes CDR1 KGHSH and CDR2 LQKENI. The CDR3 is 15 residues long. Written as DNA, the CDR3 is TGTGCCAGCTCACCACCGTCCAGCTCTGGAAACACCATATATTTT. Encoded protein: CASSPPSSSGNTIYF.

The J gene is TRBJ2-7, the V gene TRBV6-5, with D perhaps TRBD1 (5 bases). Trimming left V 2 bases short and J 2 bases short, with 10 bases between. Germline V gene data show CDR1 as MNHEY and CDR2 as SVGAGI. CDR3 length: 14 amino acids. The CDR3 sequence is CASSYTRVTYEQYF. The CDR3 nucleotides read TGTGCCAGCAGTTACACCAGGGTAACCTACGAGCAGTACTTC.

The chain employs TRBV7-6 and TRBJ1-1, with TRBD1 matching over 7 bases. This CDR3 is 13 amino acids long. The germline gives CDR1 SGHVS, CDR2 FNYEAQ. The trim removed 5 bases at V and 2 bases at J, leaving 2 bases unmatched. The CDR3 sequence: CASSRQGNTEAFF. In nucleotides, the CDR3 is TGTGCCAGCAGCAGACAGGGAAACACTGAAGCTTTCTTT.

The count of this clone is one. The chain combines TRBV19 with TRBJ1-5, with D uncertain. There are 16 residues in the CDR3. The germline gives CDR1 LNHDA, CDR2 SQIVND (reference sequence). The V and J ends lost 3 bases and 5 bases respectively, with 17 bases between them. CDR3 region: CASSIPNYGSHQPQHF. CDR3 nucleotides: TGTGCCAGTAGTATCCCCAATTATGGGAGCCATCAGCCCCAGCATTTT.

This clone was seen a handful of times. This chain links TRBV5-6 with TRBJ1-2; D gene unclear. Trimming removed 2 bases at V and 5 bases at J, with 7 bases between. This CDR3 is 12 amino acids long. Germline CDR1 SGHDT, CDR2 YYEEEE. The CDR3 bases are TGTGCCAGCAGCTTAACGGGGTATGGCTACACCTTC. Translated, it gives CASSLTGYGYTF.

A single count supports this clone. V and J are TRBV2 and TRBJ2-5, with TRBD2 matching over 7 bases. The CDR3 has 13 residues. Germline lookup yields CDR1 SNHLY and CDR2 FYNNEI. CDR3 protein: CASRWEGRETQYF. CDR3 sequence (DNA): TGTGCATCGAGGTGGGAGGGGAGAGAGACCCAGTACTTC.

The chain joins TRBV6-5 to TRBJ2-2; 7 positions match TRBD1. This CDR3 has 14 amino acids. Trimming took 11 bases from V and 2 from J; bases not matched to a gene: 8. CDR1 is MNHEY, CDR2 SVGAGI, per germline. The CDR3 DNA reads as TGTGCCGTATCCGGGACAGCCAACACCGGGGAGCTGTTTTTT. It is translated as CAVSGTANTGELFF.

This clone was counted between two and nine times. V usage is TRBV11-2 and J usage is TRBJ2-1; a weak D match, TRBD2 (6 bases). CDR1 is SGHAT, CDR2 FQNNGV, per germline. The CDR3 is 13 residues long. V lost 1 base and J lost 8, with 9 bases in between. This chain's CDR3 is CASSLAGGDEQFF. The CDR3 DNA is TGTGCCAGCAGCTTAGCGGGCGGGGATGAGCAGTTCTTC.

The CDR3 nucleotides are TGTGCCAGCAGTGAAGTATACAGAATCTTTTATGGCTACACCTTC. Translation: CASSEVYRIFYGYTF. The chain recombines TRBV6-1 with TRBJ1-2; D not certain. Germline V lookup: CDR1 MNHNS, CDR2 SASEGT. The CDR3 spans 15 residues. Trimming shortened V by 1 base and J by 5 bases, and 14 bases separated the two germline ends.

This chain uses TRBV19 with TRBJ1-4; tentative D call: TRBD1 (5 bases). V was cut by 5 bases and J by 8 bases, with 21 bases left in between. CDR1 and CDR2 (germline): LNHDA, SQIVND (reference sequence). CDR3 length equals 16 residues. CDR3 nucleotide sequence: TGTGCCAGTAGTCTCCGACCGGGCACAGGTGGGGAAAAACTGTTTTTT. This codes for CASSLRPGTGGEKLFF.

V gene TRBV7-9 combines with J gene TRBJ1-4, with 8 bases matching TRBD1. Germline V gene data show CDR1 as SEHNR and CDR2 as FQNEAQ (reference sequence). This CDR3 comprises 15 residues. The trim removed 5 bases at V and 9 bases at J, leaving 11 bases unmatched. The CDR3 nucleotides are TGTGCCAGCAGCCCCCGGACAGGGCTTCGGCAAAAACTGTTTTTT. It yields the protein CASSPRTGLRQKLFF.

The chain recombines TRBV11-1 with TRBJ2-1, with 9 bases aligning to TRBD2. The length of the CDR3 is 17 residues. Per germline, CDR1 SGHAT and CDR2 FQDESV (reference sequence). V trimming: 5 bases; J trimming: 8 bases; junction bases outside the gene matches: 16. The CDR3 sequence is CASSLWPSSGAMDEQFF. The CDR3 region has the DNA TGTGCCAGCAGCCTCTGGCCGTCTAGCGGGGCTATGGATGAGCAGTTCTTC.

The genes are TRBV30 and TRBJ2-7; a weak D match, TRBD2 (7 bases). The V gene lost 3 bases and the J gene lost 4 bases, with 19 bases spanning the gap. Germline V gene sequence: CDR1 GTSNPN, CDR2 SVGIG (reference sequence). CDR3 length: 15 amino acids. CDR3 sequence (DNA): TGTGCCTGGAGGGGGCGGGGGCCCTATTCGTACGAGCAGTACTTC. Translating gives CAWRGRGPYSYEQYF. The full variable domain, rest sourced from reference TRBV30 and TRBJ2-7, is SQTIHQWPATLVQPVGSPLSLECTVEGTSNPNLYWYRQAAGRGLQLLFYSVGIGQISSEVPQNLSASRPQDRQFILSSKKLLLSDSGFYLCAWRGRGPYSYEQYFGPGTRLTVT.